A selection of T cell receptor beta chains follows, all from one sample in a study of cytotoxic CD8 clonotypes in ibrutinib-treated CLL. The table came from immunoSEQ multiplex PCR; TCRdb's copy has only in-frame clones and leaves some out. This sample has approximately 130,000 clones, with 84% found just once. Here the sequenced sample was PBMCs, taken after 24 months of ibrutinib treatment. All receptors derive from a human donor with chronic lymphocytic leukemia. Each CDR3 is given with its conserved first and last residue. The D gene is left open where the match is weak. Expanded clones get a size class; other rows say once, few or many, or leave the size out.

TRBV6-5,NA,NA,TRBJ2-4,CASSSLGAADIQYF,TGTGCCAGCAGTTCTTTGGGGGCTGCGGACATTCAGTACTTC
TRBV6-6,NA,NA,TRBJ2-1,CASSPRRAEYNEQFF,TGTGCCAGCAGTCCCAGGAGGGCGGAGTACAATGAGCAGTTCTTC
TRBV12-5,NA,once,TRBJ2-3,CASGLVLDRPEYF,TGTGCTAGTGGTTTGGTACTAGACAGGCCTGAGTATTTT
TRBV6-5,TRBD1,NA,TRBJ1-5,CASSPGQGNQPQHF,TGTGCCAGCAGCCCCGGACAGGGGAATCAGCCCCAGCATTTT
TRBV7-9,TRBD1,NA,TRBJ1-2,CASSLAEGDRGRYGYTF,TGTGCCAGCAGCTTAGCGGAAGGGGACAGGGGTCGTTATGGCTACACCTTC
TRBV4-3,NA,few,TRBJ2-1,CASSQGGNNEQFF,TGCGCCAGCAGCCAAGGAGGTAACAATGAGCAGTTCTTC
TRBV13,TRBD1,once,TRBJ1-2,CASSSRDRGTRGYTF,TGTGCCAGCAGCTCAAGGGACAGGGGGACTCGTGGCTACACCTTC
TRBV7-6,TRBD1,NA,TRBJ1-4,CASSFSTGVNEKLFF,TGTGCCAGCAGCTTCTCTACAGGGGTTAATGAAAAACTGTTTTTT
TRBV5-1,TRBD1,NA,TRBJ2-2,CASSRDRGRGELFF,TGCGCCAGCAGCCGGGACAGGGGGCGCGGGGAGCTGTTTTTT
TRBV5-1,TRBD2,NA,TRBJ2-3,CASSLGLAASTDTQYF,TGCGCCAGCAGCTTGGGACTAGCGGCTAGCACAGATACGCAGTATTTT
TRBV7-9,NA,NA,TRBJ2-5,CASSPSGNVETQYF,TGTGCCAGCAGCCCGTCCGGGAATGTGGAGACCCAGTACTTC
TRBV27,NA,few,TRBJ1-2,CASSLVGAYGYTF,TGTGCCAGCAGTTTAGTGGGAGCCTATGGCTACACCTTC
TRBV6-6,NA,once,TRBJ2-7,CASRAGLLREQYF,TGTGCCAGCAGAGCCGGGCTCCTTCGGGAGCAGTACTTC
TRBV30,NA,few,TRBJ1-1,CAWSVRDGRAFF,TGTGCCTGGAGTGTGAGAGACGGGAGAGCTTTCTTT
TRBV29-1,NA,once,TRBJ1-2,CSVPPLGIDGYTF,TGCAGCGTTCCTCCCCTCGGGATCGATGGCTACACCTTC
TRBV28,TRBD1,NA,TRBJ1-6,CASSLRGQAQGLPNSPLHF,TGTGCCAGCAGCCTTCGGGGACAGGCGCAAGGCCTCCCTAATTCACCCCTCCACTTT
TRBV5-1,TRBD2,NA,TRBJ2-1,CASSGTSGGYNEQFF,TGCGCCAGCAGCGGGACTAGCGGGGGGTACAATGAGCAGTTCTTC
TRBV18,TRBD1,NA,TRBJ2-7,CASSQGMTGGAYYEQYF,TGTGCCAGCTCACAGGGCATGACAGGGGGCGCATACTACGAGCAGTACTTC
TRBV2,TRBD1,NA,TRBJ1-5,CASTQGQVSNQPQHF,TGTGCCAGCACCCAAGGACAGGTTAGCAATCAGCCCCAGCATTTT
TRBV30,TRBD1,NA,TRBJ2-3,CAWSPGTGSTDTQYF,TGTGCCTGGAGTCCTGGGACAGGGAGCACAGATACGCAGTATTTT